This T cell receptor beta chain was identified in a study of a mutant IDH1 vaccine in newly diagnosed glioma. Findings and caveats of the study: The vaccine induced immune responses, and these occurred in around 93% of patients.

With regard to this clone: Its antigen is as yet unknown.

Time point denoted: week 5, during vaccination. Alongside topical imiquimod, each dose of vaccine comprised 300 ug of mutant IDH1 20-mer peptide. The table came from immunoSEQ multiplex PCR; TCRdb's copy has only in-frame clones and leaves some out. Altogether 40,000 to 55,000 clones are present, roughly 78% being singletons, with the ten largest covering over 4.5%. The source was PBMCs, collected from a glioma patient whose treatment included an IDH1 peptide vaccine. This sequence was found in a man aged 50 to 60 with glioma.

CDR3 region: CASSITGARTEAFF. The CDR3 nucleotides are TGTGCCAGTAGTATAACGGGGGCGAGAACTGAAGCTTTCTTT. J is TRBJ1-1 and V is TRBV19; D possibly corresponds to TRBD1 (6 bases). CDR3 length equals 14 residues. Trimming pared 2 bases from V and 5 bases from J, leaving 12 bases between. From germline, CDR1 is LNHDA and CDR2 SQIVND (reference sequence).